Shown below are 31 T cell receptor beta chains from a single sample sequenced in a study of cytomegalovirus exposure and HLA in healthy donors. The PCR employed 60 Vbeta primers together with 13 Jbeta primers. The protocol was immunoSEQ multiplex PCR, while the TCRdb copy is restricted to in-frame clones and leaves out a portion. The sample lists about 98,000 clones, roughly 76% occurring once. The specimen was PBMCs. These receptors were obtained from a man in his forties or fifties in good health and CMV-seronegative.

The table lists this clone with a few counts. The chain links TRBV5-4 to TRBJ2-7; TRBD2 matches at 9 bases. Germline lookup yields CDR1 SGHNT and CDR2 YYREEE (reference sequence). V lost 6 bases to trimming and J lost 4 bases; unmatched junction nucleotides: 11. The CDR3 spans 15 residues. CDR3 sequence reads: CASTPSGSGSYEQYF. DNA of the CDR3: TGTGCCAGCACCCCCAGTGGTAGCGGGAGTTACGAGCAGTACTTC. Combining the CDR3 with reference TRBV5-4 and TRBJ2-7 gives the whole variable domain ETGVTQSPTHLIKTRGQQVTLRCSSQSGHNTVSWYQQALGQGPQFIFQYYREEENGRGNFPPRFSGLQFPNYSSELNVNALELDDSALYLCASTPSGSGSYEQYFGPGTRLTVT.

The CDR3 sequence: CASSDPTGESTDTQYF. CDR3 nucleotides: TGTGCCAGCAGCGACCCGACCGGGGAGAGCACAGATACGCAGTATTTT. This chain links TRBV9 with TRBJ2-3, with D tentatively TRBD2 (5 bases). CDR3 length: 16 amino acids. Germline V lookup: CDR1 SGDLS, CDR2 YYNGEE. V lost 3 bases and J 0 bases, leaving 14 bases between the germline ends. The full variable domain, completed using reference TRBV9 and TRBJ2-3, is DSGVTQTPKHLITATGQRVTLRCSPRSGDLSVYWYQQSLDQGLQFLIQYYNGEERAKGNILERFSAQQFPDLHSELNLSSLELGDSALYFCASSDPTGESTDTQYFGPGTRLTVL.

CDR3 bases: TGTGCCAGCAGTTCGACAGGGGGAGAGACCTACGAGCAGTACTTC. It translates to CASSSTGGETYEQYF. This chain links TRBV28 with TRBJ2-5; 9 positions match TRBD1. Gene TRBJ2-7 matches the end of the DNA better, so the J call may be wrong. The CDR3 contains 15 residues. Looked up from germline, CDR1 is MDHEN and CDR2 is SYDVKM.

The CDR3 here is CASSQEGGVGGELFF. As DNA, the CDR3 is TGTGCCAGCAGCCAAGAGGGGGGGGTGGGCGGGGAGCTGTTTTTT. This chain uses TRBV4-2 with TRBJ2-2; TRBD2 aligns across 7 bases. Germline loops: CDR1 LGHNA, CDR2 YNFKEQ. The CDR3 runs 15 residues. V trimming: 0 bases; J trimming: 7 bases; junction bases outside the gene matches: 5.

This clone appeared once. The V and J genes are TRBV7-6 and TRBJ2-7, with D perhaps TRBD2 (5 bases). The V gene lost 2 bases and the J gene lost 6 bases, with 8 bases spanning the gap. Per germline, CDR1 SGHVS and CDR2 FNYEAQ. CDR3 length equals 12 residues. CDR3 amino acids: CASSLRGLEQYF. The CDR3, as DNA: TGTGCCAGCAGCTTACGAGGGCTCGAGCAGTACTTC.

The chain links TRBV5-6 to TRBJ1-2; D is undetermined. The germline V gene has CDR1 SGHDT and CDR2 YYEEEE. Deletions cut 2 bases from V and 4 bases from J, with 9 bases between. The CDR3 has 13 amino acids. The CDR3 spells CASSFISSYGYTF. The DNA for the CDR3 is TGTGCCAGCAGCTTCATAAGTAGCTATGGCTACACCTTC.

The chain employs TRBV2 and TRBJ1-2, with D maybe TRBD1 (5 bases). The V end lost 6 bases, the J end lost 3 bases, and 14 bases lay between the germline ends. Germline CDR1 SNHLY, CDR2 FYNNEI. This CDR3 has 14 amino acids. CDR3 residues: CASSQRGGDYGYTF. Here the CDR3 DNA reads TGTGCCAGCAGCCAGCGCGGGGGGGACTATGGCTACACCTTC.

CDR3 amino acids: CASSRNRGYAGELFF. The CDR3 DNA reads TGTGCCAGCAGCCGAAACAGGGGTTACGCCGGGGAGCTGTTTTTT. V is TRBV5-6 and J is TRBJ2-2; 7 bases fit TRBD1. CDR1 is SGHDT and CDR2 is YYEEEE in the germline V gene. The CDR3 extends over 15 amino acids. Trimming took 4 bases from V and 6 from J; bases not matched to a gene: 9.

The CDR3 is CASGEGAKNIQYF. DNA of the CDR3: TGCGCCAGCGGCGAGGGAGCCAAAAACATTCAGTACTTC. The V gene is TRBV10-2, the J gene TRBJ2-4, with a weak D call TRBD2 (5 bases). The CDR3 has 13 residues. Trimming removed 8 bases from V and 0 bases from J, with 8 bases in between. CDR1 is WSHSY, CDR2 SAAADI, per germline.

The genes are TRBV5-5 and TRBJ2-5, with D possibly matching TRBD1 (6 bases). Germline V gene sequence: CDR1 SGHKS, CDR2 YYEKEE (reference sequence). The germline V and J ends were trimmed by 4 bases and 3 bases, with 19 bases remaining between them. The CDR3 runs to 16 residues. The CDR3 here is CASSPVMRTVKETQYF. In DNA, the CDR3 is TGTGCCAGCAGCCCGGTGATGAGGACAGTAAAAGAGACCCAGTACTTC. Using reference TRBV5-5 and TRBJ2-5 for the parts outside the CDR3, the full variable domain is DAGVTQSPTHLIKTRGQQVTLRCSPISGHKSVSWYQQVLGQGPQFIFQYYEKEERGRGNFPDRFSARQFPNYSSELNVNALLLGDSALYLCASSPVMRTVKETQYFGPGTRLLVL.

The V gene is TRBV6-4, the J gene TRBJ2-2; D perhaps matches TRBD2 (6 bases). There are 15 residues in the CDR3. The germline gives CDR1 MRHNA, CDR2 SNTAGT. Trimming removed 5 bases from V and 1 base from J, with 11 bases in between. The CDR3 sequence is CASSPNSGNTGELFF. Here the CDR3 DNA reads TGTGCCAGCAGTCCAAATAGCGGGAACACCGGGGAGCTGTTTTTT.

J is TRBJ2-7 and V is TRBV4-3; D is perhaps TRBD1 (5 bases). This CDR3 spans 14 amino acids. Trimming took 0 bases from V and 2 from J, leaving 8 bases between them. The germline V gene encodes CDR1 LGHNA and CDR2 YSLEER. CDR3 protein: CASSQEQGPYEQYF. The CDR3 DNA is TGCGCCAGCAGCCAAGAGCAGGGTCCCTACGAGCAGTACTTC.

The genes are TRBV27 and TRBJ1-6; the D is unclear. V dropped 2 bases and J dropped 9 bases, with 11 bases sitting between them. The length of the CDR3 is 14 residues. Germline CDR1 reads MNHEY; CDR2 reads SMNVEV (reference sequence). The CDR3 region is CASSLNPLGSPLHF. DNA for the CDR3: TGTGCCAGCAGTTTAAATCCCCTCGGTTCACCCCTCCACTTT.

This clone was observed once. The chain employs TRBV6-5 and TRBJ1-2; D might be TRBD1 (5 bases). This CDR3 comprises 14 residues. The V end was cut by 5 bases, the J end by 7 bases, with 17 bases between. Germline assignment: CDR1 MNHEY and CDR2 SVGAGI. Written as DNA, the CDR3 is TGTGCCAGCAGTACATCGCGGGGGGATGGTGGCTACACCTTC. Amino acids: CASSTSRGDGGYTF.

This clone was detected a few times. The chain couples TRBV28 to TRBJ2-7; possibly TRBD1 for D (6 bases). V lost 5 bases and J 0 bases, leaving 20 bases between the germline ends. The CDR3 is made up of 17 amino acids. The germline CDR1 and CDR2 sequences are MDHEN and SYDVKM. CDR3 loop: CASSTPFTGTSSYEQYF. The CDR3 DNA is TGTGCCAGCAGTACCCCCTTCACCGGGACAAGCTCCTACGAGCAGTACTTC.

This clone was seen once. This chain connects TRBV6-5 to TRBJ2-3; 11 bases agree with TRBD2. The CDR3 consists of 15 residues. CDR1 is MNHEY and CDR2 is SVGAGI in the germline V gene. V was pared by 5 bases and J by 7 bases, with 8 bases of the junction left unmatched. The CDR3: CASSQLAGVGYTQYF. The CDR3 DNA sequence: TGTGCCAGCAGTCAACTAGCGGGAGTGGGTTATACGCAGTATTTT.

The CDR3 spells CASRRLAGSYEQYF. In nucleotides, the CDR3 is TGTGCCAGTAGAAGACTAGCGGGATCCTACGAGCAGTACTTC. This chain uses TRBV19 with TRBJ2-7, with TRBD2 matching 11 bases. There are 14 residues in the CDR3. The V gene's germline CDR1 is LNHDA and CDR2 SQIVND (reference sequence). Trimming took 6 bases from V and 1 from J; bases not matched to a gene: 2.

J is TRBJ1-3 and V is TRBV28, with D perhaps TRBD1 (5 bases). CDR1 and CDR2 from the germline V gene are MDHEN and SYDVKM. The CDR3 runs 13 residues. Trimming shortened V by 6 bases and J by 4 bases, and 10 bases separated the two germline ends. This CDR3 is CASSPRGGNTIYF. In DNA, the CDR3 is TGTGCCAGCAGCCCGCGGGGGGGAAACACCATATATTTT.

The rearrangement links TRBV5-5 to TRBJ2-7, with 7 bases matching TRBD1. With V trimmed by 1 base and J by 2 bases, 6 bases remained unmatched. Germline-derived CDR1 and CDR2 are SGHKS and YYEKEE (reference sequence). The CDR3 runs to 15 residues. The CDR3 is CASSLFETGTYEQYF. DNA of the CDR3: TGTGCCAGCAGCTTGTTCGAGACAGGGACCTACGAGCAGTACTTC.

This sequence joins TRBV6-1 and TRBJ1-6, with 9 bases fitting TRBD1. Unmatched junction bases numbered 9, after V lost 2 bases and J lost 10 bases. The CDR3 is made up of 16 amino acids. CDR1 is MNHNS, CDR2 SASEGT, per germline. CDR3 in amino acids: CASSELTGGAGSPLHF. The CDR3 nucleotides read TGTGCCAGCAGTGAACTAACAGGGGGCGCCGGGTCACCCCTCCACTTT.

This clone was detected only once. The chain carries TRBV5-8 and TRBJ1-5, with 7 nucleotides matching TRBD1. Germline V lookup: CDR1 SGHTS, CDR2 YDEGEE. Germline trimming cut 3 bases from V and 2 bases from J; bases unmatched to any gene: 2. The CDR3 totals 14 residues. The CDR3, as DNA: TGTGCCAGCAGCTCCGGACAGGGCAATCAGCCCCAGCATTTT. Its translation is CASSSGQGNQPQHF.

The chain uses TRBV7-9 and TRBJ1-1; unclear D gene. CDR1 is SEHNR and CDR2 is FQNEAQ in the germline V gene (reference sequence). The CDR3 contains 13 residues. V lost 4 bases, J lost 4 bases, and 10 bases lay in between. The CDR3 spells CASSSHEGTEAFF. The CDR3 DNA sequence: TGTGCCAGCAGCTCCCACGAGGGCACTGAAGCTTTCTTT.

The V and J genes are TRBV6-5 and TRBJ1-4; 9 bases map to TRBD1. Germline V CDR1 and CDR2: MNHEY, SVGAGI. The junction had 4 bases not matched to a gene; V was cut back by 1 base and J by 7 bases. The CDR3 has 15 residues. The CDR3: CASSYLDRGSEKLFF. The DNA of the CDR3 is TGTGCCAGCAGTTACTTGGACAGGGGAAGTGAAAAACTGTTTTTT.

The chain couples TRBV6-6 to TRBJ2-2; 14 nucleotides align to TRBD2. Trimming removed 5 bases from V and 9 bases from J; junction bases left unmatched: 5. CDR1 and CDR2 (germline): MNHNY, SVGAGI (reference sequence). The CDR3 is 15 amino acids. CDR3: CASSDGLAGGRELFF. The CDR3 bases are TGTGCCAGCAGTGACGGACTAGCGGGAGGCCGGGAGCTGTTTTTT.

V usage is TRBV4-2 and J usage is TRBJ1-3; perhaps TRBD1 as D (5 bases). V was shortened by 0 bases and J by 1 base, with 10 bases between the two germline ends. Germline V gene lookup returns CDR1 LGHNA and CDR2 YNFKEQ. This CDR3 region has 16 residues. The CDR3: CASSQEVSGSGNTIYF. CDR3 DNA: TGTGCCAGCAGCCAAGAGGTGTCAGGGTCTGGAAACACCATATATTTT.

The chain has TRBV2 and TRBJ2-1, with 8 bases that match TRBD1. Germline CDR1 is SNHLY and CDR2 is FYNNEI. Unmatched junction bases numbered 10, after V lost 7 bases and J lost 8 bases. CDR3 length: 14 amino acids. The CDR3 nucleotides read TGTGCCAGCAACAGGGGGACCCGTCCCGATGAGCAGTTCTTC. Protein sequence: CASNRGTRPDEQFF.

The rearrangement uses TRBV5-4 and TRBJ2-3; D gene ambiguous. Germline CDR1 reads SGHNT; CDR2 reads YYREEE (reference sequence). Trimming shortened V by 2 bases and J by 3 bases, and 7 bases separated the two germline ends. This CDR3 region has 13 residues. CDR3 coding DNA: TGTGCCAGCAGCTTTACGAGAACAGATACGCAGTATTTT. This encodes CASSFTRTDTQYF.

This clone was picked up a small number of times. The chain recombines TRBV28 with TRBJ2-3; perhaps TRBD2 as D (6 bases). The germline V gene has CDR1 MDHEN and CDR2 SYDVKM. The length of the CDR3 is 14 residues. V lost 2 bases to trimming and J lost 8 bases, with 14 bases between them. The CDR3 loop is CASSLRAGRGTQYF. CDR3 bases: TGTGCCAGCAGTTTACGTGCGGGGAGAGGTACGCAGTATTTT.

The chain carries TRBV6-1 and TRBJ2-1, with 13 bases fitting TRBD2. The CDR3 is 14 residues long. Germline CDR1 MNHNS, CDR2 SASEGT. Unmatched junction bases numbered 6, after V lost 3 bases and J lost 13 bases. The CDR3: CASSEGLAGSSQFF. In DNA, the CDR3 is TGTGCCAGCAGTGAGGGACTAGCGGGATCTAGCCAGTTCTTC.

This chain connects TRBV27 to TRBJ1-1, with D possibly matching TRBD1 (6 bases). Trimming removed 1 base from V and 1 base from J, with 13 bases in between. Germline V CDR1 and CDR2: MNHEY, SMNVEV (reference sequence). The CDR3 has 16 residues. The CDR3 region has the DNA TGTGCCAGCAGTTTATTCGGGGGGCTAGCGAACACTGAAGCTTTCTTT. This gives the protein CASSLFGGLANTEAFF.

The chain joins TRBV5-1 to TRBJ1-1; 11 positions match TRBD1. V was pared by 4 bases and J by 7 bases, with 6 bases of the junction left unmatched. The CDR3 spans 14 residues. CDR1 SGHRS and CDR2 YFSETQ come from the germline V gene. The CDR3 sequence: CASSTGQGGDEAFF. The CDR3 region has the DNA TGCGCCAGCAGCACGGGACAGGGGGGGGATGAAGCTTTCTTT.